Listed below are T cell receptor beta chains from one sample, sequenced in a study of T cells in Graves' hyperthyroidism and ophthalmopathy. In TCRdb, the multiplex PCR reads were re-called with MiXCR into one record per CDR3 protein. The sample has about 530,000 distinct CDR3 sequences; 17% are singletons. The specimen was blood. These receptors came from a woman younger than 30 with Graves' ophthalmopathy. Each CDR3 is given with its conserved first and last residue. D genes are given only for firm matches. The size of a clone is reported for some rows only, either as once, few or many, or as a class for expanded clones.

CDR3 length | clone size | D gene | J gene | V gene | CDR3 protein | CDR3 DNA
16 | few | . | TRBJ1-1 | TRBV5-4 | CASSLRQRGPYTEAFF | TGTGCCAGCAGCTTGAGGCAGAGGGGCCCGTACACTGAAGCTTTCTTT
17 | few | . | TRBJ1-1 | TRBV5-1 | CASSLALSTASNTEAFF | TGCGCCAGCAGCTTGGCTCTTTCGACAGCCTCGAACACTGAAGCTTTCTTT
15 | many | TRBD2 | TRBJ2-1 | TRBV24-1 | CATSGQTSGSNEQFF | TGTGCCACCAGTGGACAGACTAGCGGGAGCAATGAGCAGTTCTTC
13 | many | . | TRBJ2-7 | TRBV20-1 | CSARDRPDYEQYF | TGCAGTGCTAGAGATCGGCCAGACTACGAGCAGTACTTC
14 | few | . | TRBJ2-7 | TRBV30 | CAWSPRGSFYEQYF | TGTGCCTGGAGTCCCAGGGGAAGTTTCTACGAGCAGTACTTC
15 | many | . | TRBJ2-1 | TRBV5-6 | CASRLAGPRDNEQFF | TGTGCCAGCAGGCTAGCTGGGCCGCGGGACAATGAGCAGTTCTTC
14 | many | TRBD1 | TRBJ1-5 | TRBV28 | CASSFRGRSQPQHF | TGTGCCAGCAGTTTCAGGGGGCGCAGTCAGCCCCAGCATTTT
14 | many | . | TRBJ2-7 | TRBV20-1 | CSASGPNVAYEQYF | TGCAGTGCTAGTGGGCCCAACGTAGCCTACGAGCAGTACTTC
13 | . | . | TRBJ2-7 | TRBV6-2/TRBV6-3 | CASSYLAGNEQYF | TGTGCCAGCAGTTACTTAGCAGGGAACGAGCAGTACTTC
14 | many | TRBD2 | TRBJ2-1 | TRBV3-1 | CASSQASGRAGQFF | TGTGCCAGCAGCCAAGCTAGCGGGAGGGCAGGGCAGTTCTTC
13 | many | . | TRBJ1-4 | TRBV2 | CASGSTTNEKLFF | TGTGCCAGCGGGTCTACAACTAATGAAAAACTGTTTTTT
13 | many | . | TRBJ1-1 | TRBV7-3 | CAYNPEINTEAFF | TGTGCCTATAACCCCGAGATAAACACTGAAGCTTTCTTT
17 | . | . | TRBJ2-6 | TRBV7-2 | CASSANARATGVNVLTF | TGTGCCAGCAGCGCCAACGCCAGGGCCACTGGGGTCAACGTCCTGACTTTC
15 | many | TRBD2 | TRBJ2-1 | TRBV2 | CASRIIAGGGNEQFF | TGTGCCAGCAGGATCATAGCGGGGGGAGGGAATGAGCAGTTCTTC
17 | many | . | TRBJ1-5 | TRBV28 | CASSLVGHDYSNQPQHF | TGTGCCAGCAGTTTAGTGGGACACGATTATAGCAATCAGCCCCAGCATTTT
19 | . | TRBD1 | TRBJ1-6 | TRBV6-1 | CASSQDRGRGIIHNSPLHF | TGTGCCAGCAGCCAGGACAGGGGCCGCGGTATAATTCATAATTCACCCCTCCACTTT
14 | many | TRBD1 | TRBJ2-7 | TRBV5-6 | CASSSGTGSNEQYF | TGTGCCAGCAGCTCCGGGACAGGGTCGAACGAGCAGTACTTC